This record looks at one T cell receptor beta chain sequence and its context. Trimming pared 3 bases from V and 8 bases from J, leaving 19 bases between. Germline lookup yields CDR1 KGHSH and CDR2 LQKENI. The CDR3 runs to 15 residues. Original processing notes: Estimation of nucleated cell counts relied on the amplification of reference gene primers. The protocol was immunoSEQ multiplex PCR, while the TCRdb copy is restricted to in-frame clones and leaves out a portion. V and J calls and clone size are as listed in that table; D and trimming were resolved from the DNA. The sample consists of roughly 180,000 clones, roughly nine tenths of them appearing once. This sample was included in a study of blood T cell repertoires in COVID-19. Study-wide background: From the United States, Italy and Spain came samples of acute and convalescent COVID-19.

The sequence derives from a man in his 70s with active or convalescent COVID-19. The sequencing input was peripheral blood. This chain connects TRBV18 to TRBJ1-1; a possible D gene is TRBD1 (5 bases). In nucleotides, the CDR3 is TGTGCCAGCTCACCCTCTAGCGGCGTTCAGGGAGAAGCTTTCTTT. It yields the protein CASSPSSGVQGEAFF.